These 18 T cell receptor beta chains were sequenced from one sample in a study of shared clonotypes between healthy human individuals. Clones were read by immunoSEQ multiplex PCR, and TCRdb kept only the in-frame ones, dropping some. The table shows roughly 2 million clones, with approximately 95% occurring only once. The specimen was naive CD4+ T cells sorted from blood. Subset indicated: CD45RA+ positively selected. The receptors stem from a man younger than 30 in good health.

This chain links TRBV10-3 with TRBJ1-2, with 8 bases matching TRBD1. Germline V gene data show CDR1 as ENHRY and CDR2 as SYGVKD. The V and J ends lost 0 bases and 8 bases, in that order; junction bases with no gene match: 11. The CDR3 runs 16 residues. This CDR3 reads CAISESPGGAGSGYTF. In DNA form, the CDR3 reads TGTGCCATCAGTGAGTCCCCAGGGGGCGCAGGTAGCGGCTACACCTTC.

Of note for this clone: Different DNA sequences within this sample yield the same CDR3. The rearrangement uses TRBV7-2 and TRBJ2-1; TRBD2 agrees at 16 bases. The CDR3 length is 16 residues. The germline V gene has CDR1 SGHTA and CDR2 FQGNSA. V was clipped by 5 bases and J by 7 bases; unmatched bases: 5. CDR3 sequence: CASSLGLAGGQNEQFF. CDR3 bases: TGTGCCAGCAGCCTGGGACTAGCGGGGGGGCAGAATGAGCAGTTCTTC.

As to this clone: One junction end does not reproduce the germline sequence, and a read error may be involved. The chain uses TRBV7-9 and TRBJ1-2; D perhaps matches TRBD1 (5 bases). The CDR3 contains 9 residues. The germline V gene has CDR1 SEHNR and CDR2 FQNEAQ (reference sequence). CDR3: CASSLSGLF. CDR3 bases: TGTGCCAGCAGCTTATCAGGGCTCTTC.

The gene calls are TRBV6-1 and TRBJ2-2; 10 bases agree with TRBD1. The V gene end was trimmed by 5 bases and the J gene end by 5 bases; junction bases not matched to a gene: 5. This CDR3 comprises 15 residues. Germline V CDR1 and CDR2: MNHNS, SASEGT. The CDR3 here is CASSLDRGSTGELFF. The CDR3 DNA follows: TGTGCCAGCAGTTTGGACAGGGGGAGTACCGGGGAGCTGTTTTTT.

This clone was seen a single time. The chain uses TRBV28 and TRBJ1-5; TRBD1 matches 7 bases. CDR3 length equals 15 residues. V dropped 7 bases and J dropped 4; count of bases not matched to a gene: 10. Germline V gene data show CDR1 as MDHEN and CDR2 as SYDVKM. CDR3 residues: CASTARDRWNQPQHF. The CDR3 region has the DNA TGTGCCAGCACTGCCCGGGACAGATGGAATCAGCCCCAGCATTTT.

The V gene is TRBV10-2, the J gene TRBJ2-1; 12 positions agree with TRBD2. With 1 base clipped from V and 0 bases from J, the junction kept 13 bases outside the gene matches. This CDR3 is built from 21 residues. Germline-derived CDR1 and CDR2 are WSHSY and SAAADI. The CDR3 region is CASSEWRTSGNLPGSYNEQFF. The CDR3 nucleotides are TGCGCCAGCAGTGAGTGGAGGACTAGCGGGAATCTTCCGGGCTCCTACAATGAGCAGTTCTTC.

With respect to this clone: Other DNA variants within this sample encode the same CDR3. The chain recombines TRBV5-1 with TRBJ1-2, with 7 bases that match TRBD1. V dropped 0 bases and J dropped 5; count of bases not matched to a gene: 4. The length of the CDR3 is 14 residues. Germline V gives CDR1 SGHRS, CDR2 YFSETQ. The CDR3 protein is CASSLGQGYYGYTF. The CDR3 DNA follows: TGCGCCAGCAGCTTGGGACAGGGATATTATGGCTACACCTTC.

The chain links TRBV2 to TRBJ1-5, with D uncertain. V was cut by 4 bases and J by 2 bases, with 9 bases left in between. Germline CDR1 SNHLY, CDR2 FYNNEI. This CDR3 is 14 amino acids long. The CDR3 sequence is CASSGSVGNQPQHF. The DNA for the CDR3 is TGTGCCAGCAGTGGCAGTGTGGGCAATCAGCCCCAGCATTTT.

This chain links TRBV7-2 with TRBJ2-7; 7 bases match TRBD2. The trim removed 4 bases at V and 3 bases at J, leaving 9 bases unmatched. The CDR3 runs to 15 residues. Germline loops: CDR1 SGHTA, CDR2 FQGNSA. CDR3 nucleotides: TGTGCCAGCAGCTCTGCGGGAGTCTTGCTCTACGAGCAGTACTTC. Translation gives CASSSAGVLLYEQYF.

DNA for the CDR3: TGTGCCAGCAGCATAGACAGGAGGGATCAGCCCCAGCATTTT. This sequence encodes CASSIDRRDQPQHF. The J gene is TRBJ1-5, the V gene TRBV21-1. TRBV21-1 is deemed a pseudogene. This CDR3 is built from 14 residues.

The CDR3 DNA sequence: TGTGCCAGCAGCTCCCGGGACAGGGGCCCCTCTGGAAACACCATATATTTT. Translated, it gives CASSSRDRGPSGNTIYF. This chain joins TRBV28 and TRBJ1-3; 10 nucleotides agree with TRBD1. V lost 6 bases and J lost 0; bases outside the gene matches: 8. Germline CDR1 is MDHEN and CDR2 is SYDVKM. There are 17 residues in the CDR3.

V is TRBV5-6 and J is TRBJ2-5; no definite D call. Germline CDR1 reads SGHDT; CDR2 reads YYEEEE. The CDR3 has 16 residues. With 4 bases removed from V and 1 base from J, the gap between germline ends came to 17 bases. The CDR3 region has the DNA TGTGCCAGCAGCGAGGTCGGCCGGTTGGCCCAAGAGACCCAGTACTTC. It translates to CASSEVGRLAQETQYF.

The rearrangement joins TRBV9 to TRBJ2-7; D possibly corresponds to TRBD2 (5 bases). Per the germline V gene, CDR1 is SGDLS and CDR2 is YYNGEE. CDR3 size: 14 residues. V was trimmed by 4 bases and J by 0 bases, leaving 11 bases between them. CDR3 residues: CASSSGTHSYEQYF. The CDR3 DNA reads TGTGCCAGCAGCAGCGGCACCCACTCCTACGAGCAGTACTTC.

CDR3 nucleotide sequence: TGCGCCAGCGGACAATCAGGGGGCTCCTACAATGAGCAGTTCTTC. It is translated as CASGQSGGSYNEQFF. The genes are TRBV5-1 and TRBJ2-1; 7 bases fit TRBD1. V lost 7 bases to trimming and J lost 0 bases; unmatched junction nucleotides: 7. The germline gives CDR1 SGHRS, CDR2 YFSETQ. The CDR3 loop spans 15 amino acids.

J is TRBJ1-5 and V is TRBV6-1, with TRBD1 identical over 8 bases. This CDR3 has 14 amino acids. With V trimmed by 5 bases and J by 3 bases, 3 bases remained unmatched. Germline lookup yields CDR1 MNHNS and CDR2 SASEGT. The DNA of the CDR3 is TGTGCCAGCAGTCGGACAGGGACCAATCAGCCCCAGCATTTT. As protein: CASSRTGTNQPQHF.

The chain has TRBV20-1 and TRBJ1-2, with D unclear. Germline V gene data show CDR1 as DFQATT and CDR2 as SNEGSKA (reference sequence). Between the trimmed V and J ends, which lost 1 base and 14 bases, there was a span of 14 bases. This CDR3 contains 11 residues. This CDR3 reads CSARVDTLITF. The DNA for the CDR3 is TGCAGTGCTAGAGTCGACACCCTAATAACCTTC.

The rearrangement links TRBV5-1 to TRBJ2-7; no reliable D call. The CDR3 spans 12 residues. V was pared by 2 bases and J by 2 bases, with 5 bases between. Germline V lookup: CDR1 SGHRS, CDR2 YFSETQ. CDR3 bases: TGCGCCAGCAGCTTTGACACCTACGAGCAGTACTTC. It is translated as CASSFDTYEQYF.

Points on this clone: The sample contains more than one DNA sequence encoding this CDR3. The CDR3 DNA is TGTGCCAGCAGCTCTAATTCACCCCTCCACTTT. It codes for CASSSNSPLHF. The rearrangement links TRBV5-6 to TRBJ1-6; D not certain. The CDR3 length is 11 residues. Trimming removed 3 bases from V and 6 bases from J, with 1 base in between. The germline V gene encodes CDR1 SGHDT and CDR2 YYEEEE.